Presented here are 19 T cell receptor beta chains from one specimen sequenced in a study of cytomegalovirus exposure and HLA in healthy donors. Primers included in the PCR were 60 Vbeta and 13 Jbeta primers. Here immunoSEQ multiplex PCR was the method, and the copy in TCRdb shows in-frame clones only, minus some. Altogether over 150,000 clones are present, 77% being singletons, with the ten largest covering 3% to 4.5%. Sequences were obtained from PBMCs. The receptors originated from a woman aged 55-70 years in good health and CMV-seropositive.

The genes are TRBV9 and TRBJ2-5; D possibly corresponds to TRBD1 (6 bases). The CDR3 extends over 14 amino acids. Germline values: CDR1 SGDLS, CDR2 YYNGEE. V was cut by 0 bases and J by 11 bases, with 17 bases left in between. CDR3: CASSVGDTFSKQYF. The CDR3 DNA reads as TGTGCCAGCAGCGTAGGGGACACGTTCTCCAAGCAGTACTTC.

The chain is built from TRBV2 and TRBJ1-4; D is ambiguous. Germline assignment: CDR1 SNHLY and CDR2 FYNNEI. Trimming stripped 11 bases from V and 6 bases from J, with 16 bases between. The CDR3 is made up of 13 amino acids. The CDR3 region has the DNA TGTGCCGGAGGATCTGAGGTATATGAAAAACTGTTTTTT. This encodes CAGGSEVYEKLFF.

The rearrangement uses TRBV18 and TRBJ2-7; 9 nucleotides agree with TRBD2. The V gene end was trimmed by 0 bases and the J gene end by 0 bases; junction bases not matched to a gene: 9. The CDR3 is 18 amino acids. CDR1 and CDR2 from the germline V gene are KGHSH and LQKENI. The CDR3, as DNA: TGTGCCAGCTCACCACCGTCTCTAGCGGGGCGAAGCTCCTACGAGCAGTACTTC. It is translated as CASSPPSLAGRSSYEQYF.

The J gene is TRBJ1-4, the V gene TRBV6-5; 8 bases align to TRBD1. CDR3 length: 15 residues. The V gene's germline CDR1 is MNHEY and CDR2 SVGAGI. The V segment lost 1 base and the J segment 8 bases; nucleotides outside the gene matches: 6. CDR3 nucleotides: TGTGCCAGCAGTTACTACCACAGGGGGACGGAAAAACTGTTTTTT. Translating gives CASSYYHRGTEKLFF.

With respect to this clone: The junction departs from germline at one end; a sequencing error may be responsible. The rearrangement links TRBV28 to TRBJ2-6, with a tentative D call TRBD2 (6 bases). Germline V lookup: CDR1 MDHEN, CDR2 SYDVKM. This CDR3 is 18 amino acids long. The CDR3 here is CASSSRDWRGAGANGLTF. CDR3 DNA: TGTGCCAGCAGTTCCCGGGACTGGAGAGGCGCTGGGGCCAACGGCCTGACTTTC.

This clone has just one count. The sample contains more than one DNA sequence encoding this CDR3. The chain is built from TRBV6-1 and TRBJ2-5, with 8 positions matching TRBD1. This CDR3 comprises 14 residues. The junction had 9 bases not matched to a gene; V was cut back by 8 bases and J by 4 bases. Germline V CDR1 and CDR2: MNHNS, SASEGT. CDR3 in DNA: TGTGCCAGCCGCACAAGGACAGGGCGAGAGACCCAGTACTTC. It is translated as CASRTRTGRETQYF.

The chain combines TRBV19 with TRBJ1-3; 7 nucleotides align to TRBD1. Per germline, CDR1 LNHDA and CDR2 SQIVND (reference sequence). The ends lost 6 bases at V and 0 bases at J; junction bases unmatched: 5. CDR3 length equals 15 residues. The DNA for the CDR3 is TGTGCCAGTAGAAGGACAGGCACCTCTGGAAACACCATATATTTT. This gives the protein CASRRTGTSGNTIYF.

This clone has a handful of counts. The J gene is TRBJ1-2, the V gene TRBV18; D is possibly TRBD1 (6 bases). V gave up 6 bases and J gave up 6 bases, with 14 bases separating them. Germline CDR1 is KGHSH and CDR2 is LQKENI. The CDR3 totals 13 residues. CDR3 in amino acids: CASSRAQGDGYTF. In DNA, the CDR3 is TGTGCCAGCTCGCGCGCACAGGGTGATGGCTACACCTTC.

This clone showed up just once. The DNA for the CDR3 is TGTGCCAGCAGTTTCGGCGGGACCGGCCGGAATGAGCAGTTCTTC. This encodes CASSFGGTGRNEQFF. The J gene is TRBJ2-1, the V gene TRBV28; D might be TRBD2 (6 bases). Germline V gives CDR1 MDHEN, CDR2 SYDVKM. Trimming removed 3 bases from V and 7 bases from J, with 16 bases in between. There are 15 residues in the CDR3.

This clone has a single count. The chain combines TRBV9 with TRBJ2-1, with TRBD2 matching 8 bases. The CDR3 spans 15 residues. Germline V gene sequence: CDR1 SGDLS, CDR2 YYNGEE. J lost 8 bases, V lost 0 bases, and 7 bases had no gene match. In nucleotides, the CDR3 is TGTGCCAGCAGCGTAGAGGTAGACGGGGGGGATGAGCAGTTCTTC. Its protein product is CASSVEVDGGDEQFF.

CDR3 loop: CASSPGGGGTTEAFF. In nucleotides, the CDR3 is TGCGCCAGCAGCCCGGGGGGCGGGGGCACCACTGAAGCTTTCTTT. The chain employs TRBV5-1 and TRBJ1-1; tentative D call: TRBD1 (6 bases). The CDR3 is made up of 15 amino acids. Trimming stripped 4 bases from V and 4 bases from J, with 17 bases between. Germline-derived CDR1 and CDR2 are SGHRS and YFSETQ.

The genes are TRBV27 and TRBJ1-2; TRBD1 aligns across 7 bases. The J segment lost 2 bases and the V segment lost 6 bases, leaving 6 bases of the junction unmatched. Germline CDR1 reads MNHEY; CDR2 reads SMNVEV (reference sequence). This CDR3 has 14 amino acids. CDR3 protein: CASSPTGTNYGYTF. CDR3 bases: TGTGCCAGCAGCCCGACAGGGACCAACTATGGCTACACCTTC.

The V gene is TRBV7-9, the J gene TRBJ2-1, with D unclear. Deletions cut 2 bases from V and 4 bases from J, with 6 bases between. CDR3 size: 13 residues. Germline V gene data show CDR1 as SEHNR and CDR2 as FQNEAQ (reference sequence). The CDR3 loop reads CASSLSVYNEQFF. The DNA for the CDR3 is TGTGCCAGCAGCTTATCAGTTTACAATGAGCAGTTCTTC.

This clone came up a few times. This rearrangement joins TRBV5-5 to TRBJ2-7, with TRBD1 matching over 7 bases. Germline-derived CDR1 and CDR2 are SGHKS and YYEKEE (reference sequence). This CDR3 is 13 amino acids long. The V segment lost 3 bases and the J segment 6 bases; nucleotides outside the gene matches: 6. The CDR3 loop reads CASSWPGTVEQYF. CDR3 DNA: TGTGCCAGCAGCTGGCCGGGGACAGTCGAGCAGTACTTC.

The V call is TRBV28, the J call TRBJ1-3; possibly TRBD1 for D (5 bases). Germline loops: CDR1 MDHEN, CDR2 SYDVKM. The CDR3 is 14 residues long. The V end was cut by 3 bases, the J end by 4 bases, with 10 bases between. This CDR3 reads CASSFSRQGNTIYF. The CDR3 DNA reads TGTGCCAGCAGTTTTTCGCGACAGGGAAACACCATATATTTT. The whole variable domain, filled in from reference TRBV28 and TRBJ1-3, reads DVKVTQSSRYLVKRTGEKVFLECVQDMDHENMFWYRQDPGLGLRLIYFSYDVKMKEKGDIPEGYSVSREKKERFSLILESASTNQTSMYLCASSFSRQGNTIYFGEGSWLTVV.

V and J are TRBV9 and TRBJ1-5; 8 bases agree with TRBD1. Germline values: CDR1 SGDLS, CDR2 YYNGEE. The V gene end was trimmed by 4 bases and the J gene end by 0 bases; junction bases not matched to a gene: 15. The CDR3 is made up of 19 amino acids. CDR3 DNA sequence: TGTGCCAGCAGCCCACGACAGGGGACAAACTTTTATAGCAATCAGCCCCAGCATTTT. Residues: CASSPRQGTNFYSNQPQHF.

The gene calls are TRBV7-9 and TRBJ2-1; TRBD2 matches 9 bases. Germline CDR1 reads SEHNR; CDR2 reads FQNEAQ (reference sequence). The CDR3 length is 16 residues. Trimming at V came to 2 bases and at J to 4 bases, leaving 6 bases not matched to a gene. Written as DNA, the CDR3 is TGTGCCAGCAGCTTAAGGAGCGGGGGGTTATACAATGAGCAGTTCTTC. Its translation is CASSLRSGGLYNEQFF.

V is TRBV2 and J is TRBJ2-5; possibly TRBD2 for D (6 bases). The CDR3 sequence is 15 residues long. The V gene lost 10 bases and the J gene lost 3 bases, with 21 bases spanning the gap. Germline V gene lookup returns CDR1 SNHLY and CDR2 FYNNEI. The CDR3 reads CANSPPGEPEETQYF. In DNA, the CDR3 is TGTGCCAACAGCCCCCCGGGGGAACCCGAAGAGACCCAGTACTTC.

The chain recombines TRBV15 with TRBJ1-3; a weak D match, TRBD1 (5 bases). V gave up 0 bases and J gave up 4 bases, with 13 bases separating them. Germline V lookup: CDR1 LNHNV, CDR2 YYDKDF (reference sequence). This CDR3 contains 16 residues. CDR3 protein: CATSRDLGGPGNTIYF. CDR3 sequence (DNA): TGTGCCACCAGCAGAGATCTCGGGGGACCCGGAAACACCATATATTTT. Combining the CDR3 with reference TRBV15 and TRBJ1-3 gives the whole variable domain DAMVIQNPRYQVTQFGKPVTLSCSQTLNHNVMYWYQQKSSQAPKLLFHYYDKDFNNEADTPDNFQSRRPNTSFCFLDIRSPGLGDTAMYLCATSRDLGGPGNTIYFGEGSWLTVV.